This TCR beta chain was retrieved from a study of STAT3 mutations in large granular lymphocyte leukemia. This table comes from immunoSEQ multiplex PCR, and its TCRdb copy is limited to in-frame clones, with some not included. The sample includes 10,000 to 15,000 clones, 88% of them seen just once. The CDR3 contains 13 residues. CDR1 and CDR2 from the germline V gene are SGHAT and FQNNGV. The germline V and J ends were trimmed by 3 bases and 7 bases, with 10 bases remaining between them. This clone was counted only a few times. The antigen is unknown. Study-wide results and caveats: Every T-cell large granular lymphocyte leukemia patient had at least one immunodominant TCR beta clonotype.

The chain couples TRBV11-2 to TRBJ1-5; a possible D gene is TRBD1 (5 bases). The source is a human donor with T large granular lymphocyte leukemia. Some clones in this sample may be carry-over from other donors' samples. The specimen sequenced was PBMCs. The CDR3 nucleotides read TGTGCCAGCAGCTTGGGACCTCCGCAGCCCCAGCATTTT. Its translation is CASSLGPPQPQHF. The whole variable domain, remainder taken from reference TRBV11-2 and TRBJ1-5, is EAGVAQSPRYKIIEKRQSVAFWCNPISGHATLYWYQQILGQGPKLLIQFQNNGVVDDSQLPKDRFSAERLKGVDSTLKIQPAKLEDSAVYLCASSLGPPQPQHFGDGTRLSIL.